These T cell receptor beta chains were read from a single sample in a study of patients and donors after allogeneic stem cell transplantation. TCRdb ran MiXCR on the RT-PCR reads and lists one entry per CDR3 protein. The sample contains about 88,000 distinct CDR3 sequences, about 48% of which appear only once. The sample comprised blood, either unsorted or a sorted T cell fraction (not recorded which). The receptors were sampled from a human donor who was either an allogeneic HSCT recipient or a stem cell or donor lymphocyte infusion donor (not recorded which). It is not recorded whose cells these are; they may come from a transplant donor. The CDR3 runs from the conserved cysteine through the conserved F or W. A D gene is named only where the DNA matches it firmly. Not every row has a clone size; where given, it reads once, few, many or a size class.

v_gene: TRBV7-2
j_gene: TRBJ2-3
abundance: .
d_gene: .
CDR3nt: TGTGCCAGCAGCTTAGCAGGAGCAGATACGCAGTATTTT
CDR3aa: CASSLAGADTQYF

v_gene: TRBV29-1
j_gene: TRBJ1-1
abundance: .
d_gene: .
CDR3nt: TGCAGCGTTGAAACACAGGGTAACGCAGCTTTCTTT
CDR3aa: CSVETQGNAAFF

v_gene: TRBV15
j_gene: TRBJ1-4
abundance: few
d_gene: TRBD1
CDR3nt: TGTGCCACCAGAAACACGGACAGGACGGTGGGAAAACTGTTTTTT
CDR3aa: CATRNTDRTVGKLFF

v_gene: TRBV3-1
j_gene: TRBJ1-1
abundance: few
d_gene: .
CDR3nt: TGTGCCAGCAGCCCACCCCGGAGGGGCGCGAACACTGAAGCTTTCTTT
CDR3aa: CASSPPRRGANTEAFF

v_gene: TRBV4-3
j_gene: TRBJ1-6
abundance: .
d_gene: TRBD1
CDR3nt: TGCGCCAGCAGCCAACCGGACAGGGGAAATTCACCCCTCCACTTT
CDR3aa: CASSQPDRGNSPLHF

v_gene: TRBV5-1
j_gene: TRBJ1-2
abundance: few
d_gene: TRBD1
CDR3nt: TGCGCCAGCAGCTGGACAGGGGAAGACTATGGCTACACCTTC
CDR3aa: CASSWTGEDYGYTF

v_gene: TRBV6-5
j_gene: TRBJ1-6
abundance: few
d_gene: .
CDR3nt: TGTGCCAGCAGTTACAGCACAGAAAATTCACCCCTCCACTTT
CDR3aa: CASSYSTENSPLHF

v_gene: TRBV7-2
j_gene: TRBJ1-1
abundance: once
d_gene: TRBD1
CDR3nt: TGTGCCAGCAGCCGAGACAGGGGAGGTGGAGCTTTCTTT
CDR3aa: CASSRDRGGGAFF

v_gene: TRBV5-5
j_gene: TRBJ1-1
abundance: many
d_gene: .
CDR3nt: TGTGCCAGCAGCCCGGGGGTGAACACTGAAGCTTTCTTT
CDR3aa: CASSPGVNTEAFF

v_gene: TRBV7-8
j_gene: TRBJ1-5
abundance: once
d_gene: .
CDR3nt: TGTGCCAGCAGCCCATCCGAAAGGCAGCCCCAGCATTTT
CDR3aa: CASSPSERQPQHF

v_gene: TRBV12-3/TRBV12-4
j_gene: TRBJ1-6
abundance: few
d_gene: .
CDR3nt: TGTGCCAGCAGTTTAAATCCCACAGGGAGGTCCTATAATTCACCCCTCCACTTT
CDR3aa: CASSLNPTGRSYNSPLHF

v_gene: TRBV25-1
j_gene: TRBJ1-2
abundance: .
d_gene: .
CDR3nt: TGTGCCAGCAGTGTGGGGGGAGTAGGTGGCTACACCTTC
CDR3aa: CASSVGGVGGYTF

v_gene: TRBV12-3/TRBV12-4
j_gene: TRBJ1-1
abundance: few
d_gene: .
CDR3nt: TGTGCCAGCAGTTTAGCCCAGACAGTTGAAGCTTTCTTT
CDR3aa: CASSLAQTVEAFF

v_gene: TRBV20-1
j_gene: TRBJ1-2
abundance: few
d_gene: TRBD1
CDR3nt: TGCAGTGCTAAGATAGGTTGGACAGGGGTCGGCTACACCTTC
CDR3aa: CSAKIGWTGVGYTF

v_gene: TRBV3-2
j_gene: TRBJ1-5
abundance: few
d_gene: .
CDR3nt: TGTGCCAGCAGCCAACCTCTCGGGACCGTTTATAGCAATCAGCCCCAGCATTTT
CDR3aa: CASSQPLGTVYSNQPQHF

v_gene: TRBV6-5
j_gene: TRBJ1-1
abundance: few
d_gene: .
CDR3nt: TGTGCCAGCAGTTACAGTATGAACACTGAAGCTTTCTTT
CDR3aa: CASSYSMNTEAFF

v_gene: TRBV5-1
j_gene: TRBJ1-2
abundance: few
d_gene: .
CDR3nt: TGCGCCAGCAGCCCTGAAGCCTATGGCTACACCTTC
CDR3aa: CASSPEAYGYTF

v_gene: TRBV7-3
j_gene: TRBJ2-3
abundance: once
d_gene: TRBD2
CDR3nt: TGTGCCAGCAGCTCCGGACTAGGAACAGATACGCAGTATTTT
CDR3aa: CASSSGLGTDTQYF

v_gene: TRBV29-1
j_gene: TRBJ1-2
abundance: .
d_gene: .
CDR3nt: TGCAGCGTTGGACAGACCTTTAACTATGGCTACACCTTC
CDR3aa: CSVGQTFNYGYTF

v_gene: TRBV6-6
j_gene: TRBJ1-2
abundance: .
d_gene: .
CDR3nt: TGTGCCAGCAGTTACGGGACAACCAACTATGGCTACACCTTC
CDR3aa: CASSYGTTNYGYTF

v_gene: TRBV20-1
j_gene: TRBJ1-1
abundance: few
d_gene: .
CDR3nt: TGCAGTGCTAGAGTGGGGGTCACTGAAGCTTTCTTT
CDR3aa: CSARVGVTEAFF

v_gene: TRBV12-3/TRBV12-4
j_gene: TRBJ1-2
abundance: .
d_gene: .
CDR3nt: TGTGCCAGCAGTACTCACAGGGCGTTTGATGGCTACACCTTC
CDR3aa: CASSTHRAFDGYTF

v_gene: TRBV5-1
j_gene: TRBJ2-1
abundance: few
d_gene: .
CDR3nt: TGCGCCAGCAGCTTGGAGAGCAATGAGCAGTTCTTC
CDR3aa: CASSLESNEQFF

v_gene: TRBV4-1
j_gene: TRBJ2-2
abundance: .
d_gene: .
CDR3nt: TGCGCCAGCAGCCAAGATAAGCCGGCCGGGGAGCTGTTTTTT
CDR3aa: CASSQDKPAGELFF

v_gene: TRBV7-9
j_gene: TRBJ1-5
abundance: .
d_gene: .
CDR3nt: TGTGCCAGCAGCAAAGACGGCCGCAATCAGCCCCAGCATTTT
CDR3aa: CASSKDGRNQPQHF

v_gene: TRBV6-2/TRBV6-3
j_gene: TRBJ1-5
abundance: .
d_gene: .
CDR3nt: TGTGCCAGCAGTACAGGGTTGAGGAACAATCAGCCCCAGCATTTT
CDR3aa: CASSTGLRNNQPQHF

v_gene: TRBV7-3
j_gene: TRBJ1-1
abundance: once
d_gene: .
CDR3nt: TGTGCCAGCAGCTTTTCCTGGGGGACCCCGAACACTGAAGCTTTCTTT
CDR3aa: CASSFSWGTPNTEAFF

v_gene: TRBV6-2/TRBV6-3
j_gene: TRBJ2-2
abundance: .
d_gene: .
CDR3nt: TGTGCCAGCAGCACCCCAGCCAGAGGCGCCACCGGGGAGCTGTTTTTT
CDR3aa: CASSTPARGATGELFF

v_gene: TRBV7-3
j_gene: TRBJ1-4
abundance: .
d_gene: TRBD1
CDR3nt: TGTGCCAGCAGTACACCGGGACAGGGGCTTGAAAAACTGTTTTTT
CDR3aa: CASSTPGQGLEKLFF

v_gene: TRBV5-6
j_gene: TRBJ1-6
abundance: few
d_gene: .
CDR3nt: TGTGCCAGCAGCTTGGCTCATTTGGGACTTGCTACGAGGTCACCCCTCCACTTT
CDR3aa: CASSLAHLGLATRSPLHF

v_gene: TRBV12-3/TRBV12-4
j_gene: TRBJ1-1
abundance: .
d_gene: .
CDR3nt: TGTGCCAGCAGTTTAGCTATAGGGCCGATGGCTGAAGCTTTCTTT
CDR3aa: CASSLAIGPMAEAFF

v_gene: TRBV25-1
j_gene: TRBJ1-2
abundance: few
d_gene: .
CDR3nt: TGTGCCAGCAGTGACCGTTTTTTCGGACATGGCTACACCTTC
CDR3aa: CASSDRFFGHGYTF

v_gene: TRBV12-3/TRBV12-4
j_gene: TRBJ1-2
abundance: few
d_gene: .
CDR3nt: TGTGCCAGCAGTCTCAAGAGGGAGAGCTATGGCTACACCTTC
CDR3aa: CASSLKRESYGYTF

v_gene: TRBV27
j_gene: TRBJ2-7
abundance: .
d_gene: TRBD2
CDR3nt: TGTGCCAGCAGTTCCCGCAACGGACTAGCGGGAGAGAGCTCCTACGAGCAGTACTTC
CDR3aa: CASSSRNGLAGESSYEQYF

v_gene: TRBV20-1
j_gene: TRBJ1-5
abundance: few
d_gene: .
CDR3nt: TGCAGTGCTATTGGAGGGAAGGGTCAGCCCCAGCATTTT
CDR3aa: CSAIGGKGQPQHF

v_gene: TRBV27
j_gene: TRBJ1-1
abundance: .
d_gene: .
CDR3nt: TGTGCCAGCAGTTTTGTATGGACAGCTGAAGCTTTCTTT
CDR3aa: CASSFVWTAEAFF

v_gene: TRBV7-9
j_gene: TRBJ1-3
abundance: .
d_gene: TRBD1
CDR3nt: TGTGCCAGCAGCTCGTCCCGGGACAGGGCCATTGGAACCGGAAACACCATATATTTT
CDR3aa: CASSSSRDRAIGTGNTIYF

v_gene: TRBV4-3
j_gene: TRBJ2-7
abundance: .
d_gene: TRBD2
CDR3nt: TGCGCCAGCAGCCAAGATACGGGGGGTTCCTACGAGCAGTACTTC
CDR3aa: CASSQDTGGSYEQYF

v_gene: TRBV20-1
j_gene: TRBJ2-7
abundance: once
d_gene: TRBD1
CDR3nt: TGCAGTGCTTCCCGACAGGGGGTTACCTACGAGCAGTACTTC
CDR3aa: CSASRQGVTYEQYF

v_gene: TRBV28
j_gene: TRBJ1-1
abundance: .
d_gene: .
CDR3nt: TGTGCCAGCACCGTCCCGGGGCTAGGCAACACTGAAGCTTTCTTT
CDR3aa: CASTVPGLGNTEAFF

v_gene: TRBV6-2/TRBV6-3
j_gene: TRBJ1-1
abundance: .
d_gene: .
CDR3nt: TGTGCCAGCAGCGACCGCACAGAGAACACTGAAGCTTTCTTT
CDR3aa: CASSDRTENTEAFF

v_gene: TRBV2
j_gene: TRBJ1-4
abundance: few
d_gene: .
CDR3nt: TGTGCCAGCAGGGACCCGGGGTCAACTAATGAAAAACTGTTTTTT
CDR3aa: CASRDPGSTNEKLFF

v_gene: TRBV7-8
j_gene: TRBJ1-1
abundance: .
d_gene: .
CDR3nt: TGTGCCAGCAGCTTAGCGTTCACTGAAGCTTTCTTT
CDR3aa: CASSLAFTEAFF

v_gene: TRBV9
j_gene: TRBJ1-2
abundance: .
d_gene: .
CDR3nt: TGTGCCAGCAGCGTAGAGGTAGGGGACTATGGCTACACCTTC
CDR3aa: CASSVEVGDYGYTF

v_gene: TRBV7-9
j_gene: TRBJ1-2
abundance: .
d_gene: .
CDR3nt: TGTGCCGTGCCGGTGGGGGAAGGCTACACCTTC
CDR3aa: CAVPVGEGYTF

v_gene: TRBV5-1
j_gene: TRBJ2-4
abundance: .
d_gene: .
CDR3nt: TGCGCCAGCAGGGCCACCGCCTACCAAAACATTCAGTACTTC
CDR3aa: CASRATAYQNIQYF

v_gene: TRBV28
j_gene: TRBJ2-1
abundance: .
d_gene: .
CDR3nt: TGTGCCAGCAGTTTAGGGGGTAGCTCCTACAATGAGCAGTTCTTC
CDR3aa: CASSLGGSSYNEQFF

v_gene: TRBV28
j_gene: TRBJ1-1
abundance: .
d_gene: .
CDR3nt: TGTGCCAGCATATACAGGGTGAACACTGAAGCTTTCTTT
CDR3aa: CASIYRVNTEAFF

v_gene: TRBV6-2/TRBV6-3
j_gene: TRBJ1-1
abundance: few
d_gene: .
CDR3nt: TGTGCCAGCAGTTACACCGCCGTTTATGAAGCTTTCTTT
CDR3aa: CASSYTAVYEAFF

v_gene: TRBV27
j_gene: TRBJ2-1
abundance: .
d_gene: .
CDR3nt: TGTGCCAGCAGTTTCCTATCTAAGTACAATGAGCAGTTCTTC
CDR3aa: CASSFLSKYNEQFF

v_gene: TRBV10-3
j_gene: TRBJ2-1
abundance: .
d_gene: TRBD1
CDR3nt: TGTGCCATCAGCAGACAGGGTAGCTACAATGAGCAGTTCTTC
CDR3aa: CAISRQGSYNEQFF

v_gene: TRBV4-3
j_gene: TRBJ1-2
abundance: .
d_gene: .
CDR3nt: TGCGCCAGCAGCTTCCGGACCCGAGGTACTAACTATGGCTACACCTTC
CDR3aa: CASSFRTRGTNYGYTF

v_gene: TRBV4-3
j_gene: TRBJ2-1
abundance: .
d_gene: TRBD2
CDR3nt: TGCGCCAGCAGCCAAGGGACTAGCGGGAGCAATGAGCAGTTCTTC
CDR3aa: CASSQGTSGSNEQFF

v_gene: TRBV25-1
j_gene: TRBJ1-5
abundance: few
d_gene: .
CDR3nt: TGTGCCAGCAGAGGTGGGGCAGGGCAGCCCCAGCATTTT
CDR3aa: CASRGGAGQPQHF

v_gene: TRBV28
j_gene: TRBJ1-2
abundance: .
d_gene: .
CDR3nt: TGTGCCAGCAGTCATGAAGGGGGAGGGGTGCGCCCTTGGTATGGCTACACCTTC
CDR3aa: CASSHEGGGVRPWYGYTF